One and the same sample provided the 13 T cell receptor beta chains below, sequenced in a study of Graves' ophthalmopathy and Graves' hyperthyroidism (dated by TCRdb to the late 2010s). The instrument was an Illumina HiSeq 2000. For repertoire sequencing, the TCR beta CDR3 regions were amplified from RNA transcripts. The first round of RT-PCR was done with HTBI primers and the Qiagen OneStep RT-PCR kit, and was followed by a second round of multiplex PCR, then size selection and purification. In TCRdb, the public reads were trimmed at Q25 with fastp and aligned with MiXCR, with productive beta chains retained. Every CDR3 protein is listed once, alongside the most common genes and DNA of its rows. In this sample the table shows around 1.1 million distinct CDR3 sequences, 36% of which occur a single time. The ten largest clones capture over 8.5% of the sample. The sequencing input was peripheral blood or thyroid tissue (not recorded which). All receptors come from an adult man with Graves' hyperthyroidism.

This clonotype was detected many times. V is TRBV19 and J is TRBJ1-5; 9 bases line up with TRBD1. The CDR3 has 17 amino acids. The ends lost 0 bases at V and 7 bases at J; junction bases unmatched: 10. Germline loops: CDR1 LNHDA, CDR2 SQIVND (reference sequence). The CDR3 DNA reads TGTGCCAGTAGTATAGATGCACTGGACAGGGGTGGGCAGCCCCAGCATTTT. Translating gives CASSIDALDRGGQPQHF.

The J gene is TRBJ2-5, the V gene TRBV25-1, with 8 bases identical to TRBD2. Trimming at V came to 5 bases and at J to 2 bases, leaving 10 bases not matched to a gene. CDR1 MGHDK and CDR2 SYGVNS come from the germline V gene. This CDR3 spans 16 amino acids. The CDR3 DNA reads as TGTGCCAGCAGTCAAAGGGGCGGGGGGAGGCAAGAGACCCAGTACTTC. Residues: CASSQRGGGRQETQYF.

The gene calls are TRBV15 and TRBJ2-7; 9 bases match TRBD1. The junction had 11 bases not matched to a gene; V was cut back by 1 base and J by 7 bases. The CDR3 loop spans 16 amino acids. From germline, CDR1 is LNHNV and CDR2 YYDKDF (reference sequence). The CDR3 DNA is TGTGCCACCAGCAGAGTCATCGGACAGGGGATGGGAGAGCAGTACTTC. Its protein product is CATSRVIGQGMGEQYF.

This clonotype was seen repeatedly, ten times or more. The J gene is TRBJ2-2, the V gene TRBV7-9, with D unclear. CDR3 size: 12 residues. In germline, CDR1 is SEHNR, CDR2 FQNEAQ (reference sequence). V was clipped by 6 bases and J by 5 bases, with 7 bases between them. The CDR3 DNA follows: TGTGCCAGCAGTCGAAAGACCGGGGAGCTGTTTTTT. Protein: CASSRKTGELFF. The variable domain in full, with the rest retrieved from reference TRBV7-9 and TRBJ2-2, is DTGVSQNPRHKITKRGQNVTFRCDPISEHNRLYWYRQTLGQGPEFLTYFQNEAQLEKSRLLSDRFSAERPKGSFSTLEIQRTEQGDSAMYLCASSRKTGELFFGEGSRLTVL.

The chain employs TRBV19 and TRBJ2-2; D might be TRBD1 (6 bases). Germline V gene lookup returns CDR1 LNHDA and CDR2 SQIVND (reference sequence). The CDR3 sequence is 15 residues long. With 9 bases removed from V and 6 bases from J, the gap between germline ends came to 20 bases. The CDR3 is CASSLAWAGAGELFF. DNA of the CDR3: TGTGCCAGCAGCTTAGCCTGGGCAGGGGCCGGGGAGCTGTTTTTT. The full variable domain, in which reference TRBV19 and TRBJ2-2 provide the parts outside the CDR3, is DGGITQSPKYLFRKEGQNVTLSCEQNLNHDAMYWYRQDPGQGLRLIYYSQIVNDFQKGDIAEGYSVSREKKESFPLTVTSAQKNPTAFYLCASSLAWAGAGELFFGEGSRLTVL.

This clonotype was seen many times. This chain connects TRBV10-3 to TRBJ1-1; D may be TRBD1 (5 bases). Germline CDR1 reads ENHRY; CDR2 reads SYGVKD. Trimming removed 4 bases from V and 1 base from J, with 13 bases in between. The CDR3 has 15 amino acids. Here the CDR3 DNA reads TGTGCCATCAGTGCCTCTCAGGGAACGAACACTGAAGCTTTCTTT. Its translation: CAISASQGTNTEAFF.

This clonotype has just a few counts. The gene calls are TRBV20-1 and TRBJ1-6; 12 bases fit TRBD1. Unmatched junction bases numbered 20, after V lost 3 bases and J lost 5 bases. This CDR3 region has 21 residues. CDR1 and CDR2 from the germline V gene are DFQATT and SNEGSKA (reference sequence). CDR3 DNA sequence: TGCAGTGCTAGTGGGGAATTTGACCGGGACAGGGGGCGTGGGGATAATTCACCCCTCCACTTT. It translates to CSASGEFDRDRGRGDNSPLHF.

V usage is TRBV12-3 or TRBV12-4 and J usage is TRBJ2-7; tentatively, D is TRBD1 or TRBD2 (5 bases each). CDR3 length equals 14 residues. Trimming removed 8 bases at V and 5 bases at J, with 19 bases between. The CDR3, as DNA: TGTGCCAGCCGCTTCGAGGGGTTTGTCAACGAGCAGTACTTC. Residues: CASRFEGFVNEQYF.

This chain joins TRBV9 and TRBJ1-2, with a possible D match to TRBD1 (6 bases). Trimming removed 0 bases at V and 5 bases at J, with 11 bases between. The CDR3 contains 14 residues. Germline V CDR1 and CDR2: SGDLS, YYNGEE. The CDR3 DNA is TGTGCCAGCAGCGTAGAGGGGGGTCCTTATGGCTACACCTTC. This translates into CASSVEGGPYGYTF.

This clonotype was detected ten times or more. This rearrangement joins TRBV7-2 to TRBJ2-7; TRBD2 agrees at 9 bases. V shed 5 bases and J 4 bases; nucleotides not matched to a gene: 12. The CDR3 is 16 amino acids. In germline, CDR1 is SGHTA, CDR2 FQGNSA. This CDR3 is CASSLGGLAGLYEQYF. DNA of the CDR3: TGTGCCAGCAGCCTAGGAGGGCTAGCGGGACTTTACGAGCAGTACTTC.

The chain links TRBV20-1 to TRBJ1-6; a weak D match, TRBD1 (5 bases). The germline gives CDR1 DFQATT, CDR2 SNEGSKA (reference sequence). With 6 bases removed from V and 6 bases from J, the gap between germline ends came to 21 bases. CDR3 length: 16 residues. The CDR3 nucleotides are TGCAGTGCCAGCAGCGTAGATGGGGGGGTTAATTCACCCCTCCACTTT. It is translated as CSASSVDGGVNSPLHF.

The V and J genes are TRBV9 and TRBJ1-1, with a tentative D call TRBD1 (5 bases). CDR3 size: 13 residues. Germline loops: CDR1 SGDLS, CDR2 YYNGEE. The V and J ends lost 3 bases and 11 bases respectively, with 17 bases between them. The CDR3 sequence is CASSAGFEKIAFF. In nucleotides, the CDR3 is TGTGCCAGCAGCGCAGGGTTTGAGAAGATCGCTTTCTTT.

The V call is TRBV7-3, the J call TRBJ2-7; 12 bases map to TRBD2. Trimming cost V 4 bases and J 7 bases; bases outside gene matches: 8. The germline CDR1 and CDR2 sequences are SGHTA and FQGTGA. The CDR3 has 15 residues. CDR3 sequence (DNA): TGTGCCAGCAGCTCAGCTAGCGGGAGGGCCGGAGAGCAGTACTTC. Amino acid sequence: CASSSASGRAGEQYF.